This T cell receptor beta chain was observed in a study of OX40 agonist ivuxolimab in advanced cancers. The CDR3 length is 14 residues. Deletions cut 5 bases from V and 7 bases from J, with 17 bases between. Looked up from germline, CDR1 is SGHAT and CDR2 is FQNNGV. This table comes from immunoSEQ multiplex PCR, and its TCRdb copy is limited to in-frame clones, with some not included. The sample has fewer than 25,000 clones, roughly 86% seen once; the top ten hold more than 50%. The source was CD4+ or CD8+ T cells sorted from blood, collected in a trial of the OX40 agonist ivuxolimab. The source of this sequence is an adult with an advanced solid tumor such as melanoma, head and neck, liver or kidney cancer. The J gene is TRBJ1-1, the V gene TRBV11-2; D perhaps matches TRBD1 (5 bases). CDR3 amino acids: CASSPPDPGGEAFF. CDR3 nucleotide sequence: TGTGCCAGCAGCCCCCCGGACCCTGGGGGTGAAGCTTTCTTT. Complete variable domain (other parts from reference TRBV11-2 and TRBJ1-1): EAGVAQSPRYKIIEKRQSVAFWCNPISGHATLYWYQQILGQGPKLLIQFQNNGVVDDSQLPKDRFSAERLKGVDSTLKIQPAKLEDSAVYLCASSPPDPGGEAFFGQGTRLTVV.